The 8 T cell receptor beta chains below all came from one sample that was sequenced in a study of blood T cell repertoires in COVID-19. Assay used: immunoSEQ multiplex PCR; TCRdb lists only in-frame clones, some missing. This table has 330,000 or so clones, about nine tenths appearing once. Sequenced input: peripheral blood. The receptors shown here come from a woman aged 55-69 years with COVID-19, enrolled during active disease.

Of note for this clone: The junction shows a germline mismatch at one end, possibly a read error. The CDR3 protein is CASSEGDGYTF. The CDR3 DNA reads TGTGCCAGCAGCGAAGGAGATGGCTACACCTTC. The chain links TRBV2 to TRBJ1-2, with D hard to call. This CDR3 has 11 amino acids. Per germline, CDR1 SNHLY and CDR2 FYNNEI.

This chain connects TRBV6-1 to TRBJ1-2; D gene ambiguous. Germline V lookup: CDR1 MNHNS, CDR2 SASEGT. With 2 bases removed from V and 4 bases from J, the gap between germline ends came to 17 bases. This CDR3 is 16 amino acids long. The CDR3 nucleotides read TGTGCCAGCAGTGAACCACCTACAGACATCATCTATGGCTACACCTTC. Translated, it gives CASSEPPTDIIYGYTF.

This clone came up a few times. This chain links TRBV6-2 or TRBV6-3 with TRBJ1-5; TRBD1 matches at 7 bases. Per germline, CDR1 MNHEY and CDR2 SVGEGT. J gave up 3 bases and V 5 bases, and 4 bases lay outside the gene matches. The CDR3 consists of 14 residues. CDR3 amino acids: CASSPTGLNQPQHF. The CDR3 DNA is TGTGCCAGCAGTCCGACAGGGCTCAATCAGCCCCAGCATTTT.

This clone appeared a single time. The chain joins TRBV2 to TRBJ2-2; 8 nucleotides agree with TRBD1. V gave up 7 bases and J gave up 5 bases; unmatched junction bases: 9. This CDR3 has 15 residues. Germline V gene lookup returns CDR1 SNHLY and CDR2 FYNNEI. DNA of the CDR3: TGTGCCAGCACCTTCGACAGGGGATATACCGGGGAGCTGTTTTTT. Protein: CASTFDRGYTGELFF.

The chain carries TRBV6-6 and TRBJ1-1, with D hard to call. Trimming removed 1 base at V and 3 bases at J, with 6 bases between. Germline values: CDR1 MNHNY, CDR2 SVGAGI (reference sequence). The CDR3 is made up of 13 amino acids. CDR3 region: CASSYWRDTEAFF. The CDR3, as DNA: TGTGCCAGCAGTTACTGGAGGGACACTGAAGCTTTCTTT.

The J gene is TRBJ2-7, the V gene TRBV29-1, with D maybe TRBD2 (6 bases). The V end was cut by 6 bases, the J end by 7 bases, with 22 bases between. Per germline, CDR1 SQVTM and CDR2 ANQGSEA. The CDR3 loop spans 14 amino acids. The CDR3 region is CSVPRRGGEREQYF. CDR3 DNA sequence: TGCAGCGTCCCCCGGCGCGGCGGGGAGCGAGAGCAGTACTTC.

The V gene is TRBV28, the J gene TRBJ1-1; D is perhaps TRBD1 (6 bases). This CDR3 has 11 residues. Germline loops: CDR1 MDHEN, CDR2 SYDVKM. V was clipped by 6 bases and J by 13 bases, with 15 bases between them. The CDR3 DNA follows: TGTGCCAGCAGAGACGACAGGACCTTTTTCTTT. Its translation: CASRDDRTFFF.

The CDR3 DNA reads as TGTGCCAGCGGCCCTCGACAGGGGATCCACGAGCAGTACTTC. This sequence encodes CASGPRQGIHEQYF. The rearrangement uses TRBV7-6 and TRBJ2-7; 8 bases fit TRBD1. This CDR3 is built from 14 residues. CDR1 SGHVS and CDR2 FNYEAQ come from the germline V gene. V dropped 8 bases and J dropped 5; count of bases not matched to a gene: 11.